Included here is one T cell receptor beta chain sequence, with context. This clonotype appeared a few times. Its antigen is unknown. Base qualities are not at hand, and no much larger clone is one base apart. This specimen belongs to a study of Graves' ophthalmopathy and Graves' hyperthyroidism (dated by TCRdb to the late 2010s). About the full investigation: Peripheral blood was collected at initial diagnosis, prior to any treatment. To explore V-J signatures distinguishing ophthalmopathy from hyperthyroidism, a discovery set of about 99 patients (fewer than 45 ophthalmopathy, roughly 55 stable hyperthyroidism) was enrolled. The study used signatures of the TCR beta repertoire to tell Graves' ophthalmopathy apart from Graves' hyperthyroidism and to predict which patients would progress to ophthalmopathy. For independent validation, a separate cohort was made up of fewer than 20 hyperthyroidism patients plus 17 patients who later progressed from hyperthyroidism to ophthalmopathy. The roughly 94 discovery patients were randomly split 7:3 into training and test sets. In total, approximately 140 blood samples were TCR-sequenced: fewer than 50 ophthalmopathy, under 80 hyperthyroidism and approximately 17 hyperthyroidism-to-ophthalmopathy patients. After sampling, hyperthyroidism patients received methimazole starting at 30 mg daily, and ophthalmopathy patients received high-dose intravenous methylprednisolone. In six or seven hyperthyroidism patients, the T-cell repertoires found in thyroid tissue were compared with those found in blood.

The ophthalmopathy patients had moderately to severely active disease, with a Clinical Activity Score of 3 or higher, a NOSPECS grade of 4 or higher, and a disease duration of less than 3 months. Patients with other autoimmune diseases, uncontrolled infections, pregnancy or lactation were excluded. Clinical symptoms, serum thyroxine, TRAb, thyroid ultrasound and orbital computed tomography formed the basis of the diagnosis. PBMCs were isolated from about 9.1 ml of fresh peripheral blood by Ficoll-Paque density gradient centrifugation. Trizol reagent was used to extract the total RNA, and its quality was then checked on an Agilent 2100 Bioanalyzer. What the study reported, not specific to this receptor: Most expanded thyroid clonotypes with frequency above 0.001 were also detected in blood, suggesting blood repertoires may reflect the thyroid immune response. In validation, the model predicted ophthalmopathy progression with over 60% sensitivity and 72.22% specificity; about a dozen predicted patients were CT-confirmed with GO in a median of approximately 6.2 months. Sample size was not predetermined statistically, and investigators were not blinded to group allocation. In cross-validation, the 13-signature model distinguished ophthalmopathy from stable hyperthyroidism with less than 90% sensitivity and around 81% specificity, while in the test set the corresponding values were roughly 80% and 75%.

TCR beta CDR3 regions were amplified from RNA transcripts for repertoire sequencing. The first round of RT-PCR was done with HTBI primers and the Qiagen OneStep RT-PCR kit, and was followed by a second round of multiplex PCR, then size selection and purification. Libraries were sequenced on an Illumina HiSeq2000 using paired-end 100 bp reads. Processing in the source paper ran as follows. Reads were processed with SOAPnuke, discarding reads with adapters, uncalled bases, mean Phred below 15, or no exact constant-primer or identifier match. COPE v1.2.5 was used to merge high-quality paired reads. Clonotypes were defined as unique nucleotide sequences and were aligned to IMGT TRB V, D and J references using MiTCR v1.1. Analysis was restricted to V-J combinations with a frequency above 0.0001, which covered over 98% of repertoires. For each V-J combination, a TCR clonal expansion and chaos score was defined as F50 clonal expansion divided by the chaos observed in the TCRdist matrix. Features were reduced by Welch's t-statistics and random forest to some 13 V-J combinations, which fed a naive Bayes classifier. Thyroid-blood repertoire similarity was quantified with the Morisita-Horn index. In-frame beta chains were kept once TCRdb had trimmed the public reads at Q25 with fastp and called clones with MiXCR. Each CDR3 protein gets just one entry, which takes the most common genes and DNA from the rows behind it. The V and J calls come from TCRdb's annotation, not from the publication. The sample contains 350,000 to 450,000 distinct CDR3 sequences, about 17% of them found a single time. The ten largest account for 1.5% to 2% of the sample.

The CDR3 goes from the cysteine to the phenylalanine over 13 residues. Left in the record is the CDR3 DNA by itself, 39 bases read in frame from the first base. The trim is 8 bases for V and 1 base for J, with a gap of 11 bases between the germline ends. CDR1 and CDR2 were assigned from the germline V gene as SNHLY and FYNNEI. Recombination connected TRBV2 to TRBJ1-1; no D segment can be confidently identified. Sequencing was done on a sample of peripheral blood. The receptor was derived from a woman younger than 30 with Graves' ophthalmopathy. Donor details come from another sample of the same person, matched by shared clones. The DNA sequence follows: TGTGCCAGCCGGAAACTTCAGAACACTGAAGCTTTCTTT. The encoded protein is CASRKLQNTEAFF.